The present TCR beta chain was sequenced within a study of human T cells and chemical hapten exposure. On the study more broadly: The study traced per-sample TCR yield variation mainly to small differences in pooled library volumes.

Unique molecular identifiers were linked by the library to individual cDNA molecules. Each CDR3 protein is one row after TCRdb ran MiXCR on the RACE reads. The repertoire holds approximately 60,000 distinct CDR3 sequences, with 9.9% as singletons. Noted time point: pre-sensitization, week 0. Documented treatment: therapeutic diphenylcyclopropenone sensitization with weekly scalp DPC. CDR3 length: 13 residues. Per the germline V gene, CDR1 is SGHNT and CDR2 is YENEEA. The ends were cut back, 0 bases at V and 4 bases at J, with 6 bases in the middle. This sequence joins TRBV11-3 and TRBJ1-1, with D tentatively TRBD1 (5 bases). Specimen: whole blood, collected in connection with sensitization to the hapten diphenylcyclopropenone (DPC). The TCR was taken from a man aged 40-49 years with alopecia areata. Some clones in this sample may be carry-over from other donors' samples. The CDR3 nucleotides are TGTGCCAGCAGCTTAGATGGGGGCACTGAAGCTTTCTTT. It is translated as CASSLDGGTEAFF.